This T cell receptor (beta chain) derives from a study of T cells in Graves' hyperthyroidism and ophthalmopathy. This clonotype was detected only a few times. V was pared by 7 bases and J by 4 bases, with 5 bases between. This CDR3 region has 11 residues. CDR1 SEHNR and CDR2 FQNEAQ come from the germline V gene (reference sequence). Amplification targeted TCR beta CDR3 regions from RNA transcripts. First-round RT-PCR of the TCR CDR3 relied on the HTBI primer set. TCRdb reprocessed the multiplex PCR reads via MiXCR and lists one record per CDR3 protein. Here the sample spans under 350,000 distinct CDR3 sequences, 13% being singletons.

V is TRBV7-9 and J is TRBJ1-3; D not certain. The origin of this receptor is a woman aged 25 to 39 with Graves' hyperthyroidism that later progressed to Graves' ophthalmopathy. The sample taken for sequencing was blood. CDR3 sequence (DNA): TGTGCCAGCACGCAGGGAAACACCATATATTTT. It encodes CASTQGNTIYF.